This T cell receptor (beta chain) was identified during a study of tumor-infiltrating lymphocytes in primary liver carcinoma. Findings and limits, study-wide: Tumors had a significantly higher top-250-clone fraction than blood (p = 0.039).

Between 20 and 30 mg of unsorted bulk tissue served as the source from which RNA and DNA were co-extracted. Primary liver carcinomas in the patients were surgically resected. Donors were untreated and chronically infected with HBV. The CDR3 length is 11 residues. Trimming pared 4 bases from V and 6 bases from J, leaving 10 bases between. CDR1 SQVTM and CDR2 ANQGSEA come from the germline V gene. This clonotype ranks as medium-sized. Its antigen is currently unknown. Production of TCR beta cDNA used 500 ng total RNA together with a constant-region primer. What produced the TCR beta libraries was three nested multiplex PCR rounds using slightly modified ARM-PCR. The first two PCR rounds, roughly 10 cycles each, used TRBV1-TRBV30 forward primers and a C-beta reverse primer. TCRdb re-analysed the multiplex PCR reads in MiXCR, keeping a single row per CDR3 protein. The sample has 37,000 or so distinct CDR3 sequences, 60% to 80% seen once.

V usage is TRBV29-1 and J usage is TRBJ2-7; no clear D. This TCR was recovered from a man aged 40-50 years with primary liver carcinoma and hepatitis B virus infection. The sequenced sample was tumor-adjacent normal liver tissue. As DNA, the CDR3 is TGCAGCGTTGCGGGCGCCCGCGAGCAGTACTTC. Translated, it gives CSVAGAREQYF.